This paragraph covers one T cell receptor beta chain sequence. These data belong to a study of radiotherapy plus CTLA-4 blockade in lung cancer. Sequencing used immunoSEQ multiplex PCR; TCRdb keeps in-frame clones, though not all of them. The sample contains about 28,000 clones, around 73% of which appear only once. V shed 5 bases and J shed 3 bases, with 13 bases lying between them. Germline values: CDR1 MDHEN, CDR2 SYDVKM. The CDR3 runs 14 residues. Sequenced here: peripheral blood, sampled from a patient treated with radiotherapy plus ipilimumab. The J gene is TRBJ1-2, the V gene TRBV28; the D is unclear. This sequence originates from a human donor with non-small cell lung cancer who had stable disease on radiotherapy plus ipilimumab. CDR3 DNA: TGTGCCAGCAGTCCAGTCCCCGGGGACTATGGCTACACCTTC. Translating gives CASSPVPGDYGYTF.